This T cell receptor (beta chain) was observed in a study of cytomegalovirus exposure and HLA in healthy donors. As for the study in general: The 95 to 150 validation repertoires, a later analysis reported, used the same platform as the approximately 670 first-cohort repertoires.

Sequenced by immunoSEQ multiplex PCR; TCRdb stores in-frame clones only, minus some. The sample has 200,000 or so clones, around 88% seen once; the top ten hold about 2.7%. Study observations and caveats: In vitro checks showed that a few CMV-associated chains really do target CMV antigens. Overall, approximately 150 TCR beta chains were annotated as cytomegalovirus-associated. As was reported, the classifier diagnosed cytomegalovirus status with high specificity and sensitivity.

The ends were cut back, 2 bases at V and 3 bases at J, with 8 bases in the middle. Germline V gene lookup returns CDR1 MNHEY and CDR2 SMNVEV (reference sequence). This CDR3 comprises 13 residues. Turning to this clone: Its cognate antigen is unknown.

V is TRBV27 and J is TRBJ2-7; no clear D gene. The clonotype originates from a woman between 18 and 29 years old in good health and CMV-seronegative. Sequencing was done on a sample of PBMCs. CDR3 sequence (DNA): TGTGCCAGCAGTTTAAGCGCGAGCTACGAGCAGTACTTC. This encodes CASSLSASYEQYF.